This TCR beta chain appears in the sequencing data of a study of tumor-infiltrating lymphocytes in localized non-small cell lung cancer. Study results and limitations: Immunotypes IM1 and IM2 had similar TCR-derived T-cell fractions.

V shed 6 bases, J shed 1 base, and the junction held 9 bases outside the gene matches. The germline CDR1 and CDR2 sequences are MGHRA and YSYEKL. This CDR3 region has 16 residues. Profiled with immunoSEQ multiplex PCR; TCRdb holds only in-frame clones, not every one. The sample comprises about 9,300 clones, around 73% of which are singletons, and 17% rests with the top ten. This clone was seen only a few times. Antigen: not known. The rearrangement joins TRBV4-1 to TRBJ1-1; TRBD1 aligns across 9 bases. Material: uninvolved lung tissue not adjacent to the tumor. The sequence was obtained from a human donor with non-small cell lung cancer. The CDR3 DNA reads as TGCGCCAGCAGATCAAAACAGGGGGCGGGGAACACTGAAGCTTTCTTT. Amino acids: CASRSKQGAGNTEAFF.